Listed here are 23 T cell receptor beta chains from one sample, sequenced in a study of cytomegalovirus exposure and HLA in healthy donors. The primer mix had 60 Vbeta and 13 Jbeta primers. Clones were sequenced by immunoSEQ multiplex PCR, and TCRdb holds only the in-frame ones, with some missing. The table has more than 95,000 clones, under 80% seen once. Source material: PBMCs. These receptors were collected from a woman aged 45 to 65 in good health and CMV-seropositive.

The rearrangement links TRBV29-1 to TRBJ2-1; maybe TRBD2 (5 bases). The CDR3 loop spans 16 amino acids. V lost 3 bases, J lost 4 bases, and 19 bases lay in between. In germline, CDR1 is SQVTM, CDR2 ANQGSEA. CDR3 loop: CSVDASEFRGYNEQFF. The CDR3 nucleotides read TGCAGCGTTGACGCGTCGGAATTTCGGGGATACAATGAGCAGTTCTTC.

The chain combines TRBV19 with TRBJ2-7; D might be TRBD1 (6 bases). V gave up 5 bases and J gave up 3 bases, with 11 bases separating them. In germline, CDR1 is LNHDA, CDR2 SQIVND (reference sequence). CDR3 length equals 13 residues. CDR3 nucleotides: TGTGCCAGTAGTGGAACAGGGAACTACGAGCAGTACTTC. Its protein product is CASSGTGNYEQYF.

CDR3 residues: CASQEETQYF. The CDR3 coding sequence is TGTGCCTCCCAGGAAGAGACCCAGTACTTC. The rearrangement links TRBV30 to TRBJ2-5; D gene unclear. V lost 7 bases to trimming and J lost 3 bases, with 6 bases between them. The CDR3 spans 10 residues. CDR1 and CDR2 (germline): GTSNPN, SVGIG (reference sequence).

The chain combines TRBV5-6 with TRBJ2-7, with 7 bases aligning to TRBD1. V shed 4 bases, J shed 6 bases, and the junction held 10 bases outside the gene matches. Per the germline V gene, CDR1 is SGHDT and CDR2 is YYEEEE. The CDR3 sequence is 14 residues long. CDR3 residues: CASSPRGSLGEQYF. The CDR3 DNA reads as TGTGCCAGCAGCCCCAGGGGGAGCCTTGGCGAGCAGTACTTC.

The chain couples TRBV4-2 to TRBJ2-5; possible D gene TRBD2, 5 bases. Looked up from germline, CDR1 is LGHNA and CDR2 is YNFKEQ. The CDR3 covers 15 residues. V was clipped by 0 bases and J by 2 bases, with 10 bases between them. The DNA of the CDR3 is TGTGCCAGCAGCCAAGATCTGGGGAGTCAAGAGACCCAGTACTTC. This sequence encodes CASSQDLGSQETQYF.

This sequence joins TRBV11-2 and TRBJ1-5; perhaps TRBD1 as D (6 bases). V lost 1 base and J lost 5, with 12 bases in between. Germline CDR1 is SGHAT and CDR2 is FQNNGV. There are 15 residues in the CDR3. The CDR3 DNA follows: TGTGCCAGCAGCTTAGGTGGACAGACGGATCAGCCCCAGCATTTT. Its translation: CASSLGGQTDQPQHF.

This clone was seen a handful of times. The J gene is TRBJ2-2, the V gene TRBV5-1; 11 bases agree with TRBD2. Germline V CDR1 and CDR2: SGHRS, YFSETQ. Trimming removed 0 bases from V and 0 bases from J; junction bases left unmatched: 1. The CDR3 is made up of 17 amino acids. The CDR3 nucleotides are TGCGCCAGCAGCTTGGCGACTAGCGGGGCGAACACCGGGGAGCTGTTTTTT. This gives the protein CASSLATSGANTGELFF.

V is TRBV4-2 and J is TRBJ2-1; D ambiguous. Trimming cost V 0 bases and J 0 bases, with 9 bases left between them. The V gene's germline CDR1 is LGHNA and CDR2 YNFKEQ. The CDR3 consists of 16 residues. The CDR3 loop reads CASSQDSSSSYNEQFF. CDR3 DNA sequence: TGTGCCAGCAGCCAAGATTCATCCAGCTCCTACAATGAGCAGTTCTTC.

V is TRBV4-2 and J is TRBJ2-2; tentatively, D is TRBD1 (5 bases). V was clipped by 0 bases and J by 5 bases, with 10 bases between them. The CDR3 totals 15 residues. CDR1 is LGHNA, CDR2 YNFKEQ, per germline. The DNA for the CDR3 is TGTGCCAGCAGCCAAGATTCAGGGCCAACCGGGGAGCTGTTTTTT. Protein: CASSQDSGPTGELFF.

The V and J genes are TRBV30 and TRBJ2-3; D uncertain. Germline V gene sequence: CDR1 GTSNPN, CDR2 SVGIG (reference sequence). Trimming took off 5 bases at V and 5 bases at J, with 14 bases between the two ends. The CDR3 loop spans 13 amino acids. This CDR3 reads CAWDGAYLDTQYF. CDR3 DNA: TGTGCCTGGGACGGAGCTTACTTAGATACGCAGTATTTT.

This clone has just one count. The V call is TRBV2, the J call TRBJ1-1, with unresolved D. Germline assignment: CDR1 SNHLY and CDR2 FYNNEI. This CDR3 spans 13 amino acids. Trimming removed 8 bases at V and 0 bases at J, with 10 bases between. The CDR3 region has the DNA TGTGCCAGCGCTGGGGAGGTGAACACTGAAGCTTTCTTT. This translates into CASAGEVNTEAFF. Full variable domain (missing parts from reference TRBV2 and TRBJ1-1): EPEVTQTPSHQVTQMGQEVILRCVPISNHLYFYWYRQILGQKVEFLVSFYNNEISEKSEIFDDQFSVERPDGSNFTLKIRSTKLEDSAMYFCASAGEVNTEAFFGQGTRLTVV.

There are a few counts of this clone. The chain links TRBV19 to TRBJ1-6, with 8 bases matching TRBD1. Germline V gives CDR1 LNHDA, CDR2 SQIVND (reference sequence). Trimming took 6 bases from V and 10 from J; bases not matched to a gene: 5. The CDR3 sequence is 13 residues long. The CDR3: CASSNTGGSPLHF. The CDR3 nucleotides are TGTGCCAGTAGCAATACAGGGGGATCACCCCTCCACTTT.

The CDR3 DNA reads as TGTGCCAGCTCACCAGAGACAGCTCCCAACTATGGCTACACCTTC. It yields the protein CASSPETAPNYGYTF. The chain combines TRBV18 with TRBJ1-2; perhaps TRBD1 as D (5 bases). The CDR3 covers 15 residues. The V end lost 2 bases, the J end lost 2 bases, and 12 bases lay between the germline ends. The V gene's germline CDR1 is KGHSH and CDR2 LQKENI.

The chain combines TRBV6-4 with TRBJ1-5; D possibly corresponds to TRBD1 (5 bases). Deletions cut 8 bases from V and 7 bases from J, with 15 bases between. This CDR3 has 13 residues. The germline CDR1 and CDR2 sequences are MRHNA and SNTAGT. CDR3: CASATGEGQPQHF. CDR3 DNA sequence: TGTGCCAGCGCTACGGGGGAAGGACAGCCCCAGCATTTT.

The gene calls are TRBV7-9 and TRBJ2-3, with D possibly TRBD2 on 6 matching bases. The CDR3 runs to 17 residues. Trimming took off 0 bases at V and 0 bases at J, with 13 bases between the two ends. In germline, CDR1 is SEHNR, CDR2 FQNEAQ (reference sequence). The CDR3 reads CASSLAVGEVSTDTQYF. As DNA, the CDR3 is TGTGCCAGCAGCTTAGCGGTAGGGGAGGTCAGCACAGATACGCAGTATTTT.

This chain links TRBV6-6 with TRBJ1-1; 10 bases align to TRBD1. V was pared by 0 bases and J by 3 bases, with 1 base of the junction left unmatched. The CDR3 consists of 15 residues. The V gene's germline CDR1 is MNHNY and CDR2 SVGAGI (reference sequence). The CDR3 loop is CASSYSDRGDTEAFF. The CDR3 DNA is TGTGCCAGCAGTTACTCGGACAGGGGGGACACTGAAGCTTTCTTT.

The J gene is TRBJ2-7, the V gene TRBV2; TRBD2 aligns across 7 bases. The J segment lost 3 bases and the V segment lost 11 bases, leaving 13 bases of the junction unmatched. This CDR3 has 14 residues. Germline V lookup: CDR1 SNHLY, CDR2 FYNNEI. DNA of the CDR3: TGTGCCGTATTCTCCCCGGGAGGCCGCTACGAGCAGTACGTC. Encoded protein: CAVFSPGGRYEQYV.

This clone was seen a single time. This chain uses TRBV29-1 with TRBJ1-1, with D tentatively TRBD1 (5 bases). V shed 5 bases and J shed 2 bases, with 9 bases lying between them. Germline CDR1 is SQVTM and CDR2 is ANQGSEA. This CDR3 has 12 residues. CDR3 in DNA: TGCAGCGTTTCAAGGGGTAACACTGAAGCTTTCTTT. It is translated as CSVSRGNTEAFF.

This clone was detected once. Other DNA variants within this sample encode the same CDR3. The CDR3 region has the DNA TGCGCCAGCAGTGAGTCGGCAGGGTATAATTCACCCCTCCACTTT. It codes for CASSESAGYNSPLHF. The chain recombines TRBV10-2 with TRBJ1-6; D may be TRBD1 (5 bases). Germline V gene data show CDR1 as WSHSY and CDR2 as SAAADI. The CDR3 has 15 residues. V lost 0 bases and J 4 bases, leaving 7 bases between the germline ends.

The V and J genes are TRBV7-2 and TRBJ1-2; no clear D gene. Germline lookup yields CDR1 SGHTA and CDR2 FQGNSA. CDR3 size: 14 residues. The germline V and J ends were trimmed by 1 base and 0 bases, with 6 bases remaining between them. CDR3 residues: CASSLERANYGYTF. DNA for the CDR3: TGTGCCAGCAGCTTAGAACGAGCTAACTATGGCTACACCTTC.

About this clone: The identical CDR3 is also encoded by other nucleotide sequences in the sample. V gene TRBV5-1 combines with J gene TRBJ2-7; the D gene is possibly TRBD1 (8 bases). This CDR3 comprises 14 residues. With 1 base removed from V and 4 bases from J, the gap between germline ends came to 12 bases. Germline assignment: CDR1 SGHRS and CDR2 YFSETQ. The CDR3 loop reads CASSLTGGGYEQYF. The CDR3 bases are TGCGCCAGCAGCTTGACAGGGGGAGGGTACGAGCAGTACTTC.

The chain carries TRBV29-1 and TRBJ1-2; TRBD1 might be the D (5 bases). CDR1 and CDR2 (germline): SQVTM, ANQGSEA. The CDR3 runs 15 residues. Trimming took 4 bases from V and 8 from J, leaving 23 bases between them. The chain's CDR3 is CSVGYKGRDEVGYTF. The CDR3 DNA reads as TGCAGCGTTGGATATAAGGGGAGGGACGAGGTCGGCTACACCTTC.

V and J are TRBV7-2 and TRBJ1-2; maybe TRBD1 (6 bases). V was shortened by 2 bases and J by 2 bases, with 9 bases between the two germline ends. CDR1 is SGHTA, CDR2 FQGNSA, per germline. The CDR3 has 14 amino acids. This chain's CDR3 is CASSLPTGNYGYTF. The CDR3 coding sequence is TGTGCCAGCAGCTTACCGACAGGAAACTATGGCTACACCTTC.